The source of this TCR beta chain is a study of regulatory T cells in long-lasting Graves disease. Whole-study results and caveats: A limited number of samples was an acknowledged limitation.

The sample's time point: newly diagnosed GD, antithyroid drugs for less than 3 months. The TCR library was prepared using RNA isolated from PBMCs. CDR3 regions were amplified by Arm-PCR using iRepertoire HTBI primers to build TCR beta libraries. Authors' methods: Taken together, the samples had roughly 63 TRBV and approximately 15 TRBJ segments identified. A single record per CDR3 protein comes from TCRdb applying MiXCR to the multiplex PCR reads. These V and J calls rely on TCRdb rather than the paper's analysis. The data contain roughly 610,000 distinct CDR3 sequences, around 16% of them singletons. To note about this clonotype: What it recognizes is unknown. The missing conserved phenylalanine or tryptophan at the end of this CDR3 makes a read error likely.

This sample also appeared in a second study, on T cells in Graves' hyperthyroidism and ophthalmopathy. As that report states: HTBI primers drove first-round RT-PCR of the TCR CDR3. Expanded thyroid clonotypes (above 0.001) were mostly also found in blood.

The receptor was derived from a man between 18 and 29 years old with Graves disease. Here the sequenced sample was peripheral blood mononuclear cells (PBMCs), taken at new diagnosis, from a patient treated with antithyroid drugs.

The DNA of the CDR3 is TGTGCCAGCAGTAGGACTAGCGGGACCTACGAGCAGTACTCC. Its protein is CASSRTSGTYEQYS. The V call is TRBV6-2 or TRBV6-3, the J call TRBJ2-7; TRBD2 matches 12 bases. Unmatched junction bases numbered 1, after V lost 5 bases and J lost 2 bases. The CDR3 totals 14 residues. Germline V gene data show CDR1 as MNHEY and CDR2 as SVGEGT.